This TCR beta chain was documented in a study of T-cell memory formation after mild COVID-19. Across the whole study: TCR clusters mostly belonged to single donors.

Study-level findings and limits: Among clones contracting day 15 to 85, CD4/CD8 was balanced, whereas later expanders leaned CD4+. A subset of responding clones appeared in pre-infection memory, suggesting cross-reactive memory joined.

This clonotype was observed a few times. Its antigen is not identified. 5'RACE with constant-segment primers yielded barcoded, UMI-tagged TCR alpha and TCR beta cDNA libraries. TCRdb reprocessed the 5' RACE reads via MiXCR and lists one record per CDR3 protein. The top ten hold roughly 13% of the sample, which has about 420,000 distinct CDR3 sequences, around a quarter seen once. CDR1 and CDR2 (germline): SGHAT, FQNNGV. Unmatched junction bases numbered 14, after V lost 0 bases and J lost 2 bases. The CDR3 covers 19 residues. The specimen sequenced was PBMCs or a T cell subset sorted from them (not recorded which). The origin of this receptor is an adult woman who had mild COVID-19 (a few samples of this study predate the infection). Cell type and time point are not known. This rearrangement joins TRBV11-2 to TRBJ2-3; 7 bases agree with TRBD2. CDR3 in amino acids: CASSLDVWLAEKSTDTQYF. The CDR3, as DNA: TGTGCCAGCAGCTTAGATGTTTGGCTAGCGGAAAAATCCACAGATACGCAGTATTTT. Together with reference TRBV11-2 and TRBJ2-3, the CDR3 gives the full variable domain: EAGVAQSPRYKIIEKRQSVAFWCNPISGHATLYWYQQILGQGPKLLIQFQNNGVVDDSQLPKDRFSAERLKGVDSTLKIQPAKLEDSAVYLCASSLDVWLAEKSTDTQYFGPGTRLTVL.